This TCR beta chain was obtained from a study of cytomegalovirus exposure and HLA in healthy donors. Study outcomes and limitations: Listed as cytomegalovirus-associated were roughly 180 TCR beta chains. Likely technical artifact: a cluster of highly shared sequence variants.

J lost 7 bases, V lost 1 base, and 3 bases had no gene match. Per the germline V gene, CDR1 is MNHNS and CDR2 is SASEGT. This CDR3 has 15 residues. This clone was seen just once. Its matching antigen is unknown. Healthy people donating bone marrow made up the donors. PCR amplification relied on 60 Vbeta primers (plus 13 Jbeta primers). In the source study's methods: The count from a later analysis was some 83 million unique TCR beta chains, 9 million to 12 million of them shared. The method was immunoSEQ multiplex PCR; TCRdb's version includes in-frame clones alone and lacks a portion of them. That table furnishes V, J and clone size, whereas the DNA furnished D and trimming. There are some 130,000 clones in the sample; approximately 77% occur only once, and under 2.5% lies in the top ten.

The clonotype was recovered from a man aged 25 to 40 in good health and CMV-seronegative. The sample was PBMCs. The V and J genes are TRBV6-1 and TRBJ1-5; TRBD1 matches at 11 bases. The CDR3 nucleotides are TGTGCCAGCAGTGAAGGGACAGGGGGCTGGCAGCCCCAGCATTTT. It codes for CASSEGTGGWQPQHF.